Listed below are T cell receptor beta chains from one sample, sequenced in a study of T cell clonotyping in hematopoietic cell transplantation. Some clones are missing from TCRdb's copy, which holds only in-frame ones; the method was immunoSEQ multiplex PCR. The data contain about 69,000 clones, around 94% of them singletons. The sequenced sample was peripheral blood mononuclear cells. All receptors derive from a man aged 50-60 years in good health. Some clones in this sample may be carry-over from other donors' samples. Each CDR3 is given with its conserved first and last residue. The order of the fields is clone size, D gene, J gene, V gene, CDR3 protein, CDR3 DNA. A D gene is named only where the DNA matches it firmly. Some rows have no size entry. The others give once, few or many, or a class for an expanded clone.

once NA TRBJ2-1 TRBV6-6 CASSYSGQDYNEQFF TGTGCCAGCAGTTACTCGGGGCAGGATTACAATGAGCAGTTCTTC
NA NA TRBJ1-2 TRBV7-2 CASSSSWAGGRGYTF TGTGCCAGCAGCTCCTCCTGGGCGGGGGGGAGGGGCTACACCTTC
NA NA TRBJ1-1 TRBV6-5 CASSLRGADLAFF TGTGCCAGCAGTCTGAGAGGGGCAGATCTGGCTTTCTTT
NA TRBD1 TRBJ1-5 TRBV4-3 CASSQERTGDQPQHF TGCGCCAGCAGCCAAGAGAGGACAGGCGATCAGCCCCAGCATTTT
NA NA TRBJ1-1 TRBV6-1 CASSEEAFF TGTGCCAGCAGTGAAGAAGCTTTCTTT
NA NA TRBJ1-1 TRBV30 CAWSTTTATEAFF TGTGCCTGGAGTACCACGACAGCGACTGAAGCTTTCTTT
NA TRBD1 TRBJ2-7 TRBV28 CASSPGQSYEQYF TGTGCCAGCAGCCCGGGACAGAGCTACGAGCAGTACTTC
NA NA TRBJ1-5 TRBV2 CASSGGRGNQPQHF TGTGCCAGCAGTGGAGGCAGAGGCAATCAGCCCCAGCATTTT
NA NA TRBJ1-3 TRBV5-6 CASSSYGHTIYF TGTGCCAGCAGCTCTTATGGACACACCATATATTTT
NA NA TRBJ1-1 TRBV5-1 CASSLVAGLNTEAFF TGCGCCAGCAGCTTGGTAGCGGGATTGAACACTGAAGCTTTCTTT
NA TRBD1 TRBJ1-1 TRBV7-9 CASSLASDGQGREAFF TGTGCCAGCAGCTTAGCCTCAGATGGACAGGGTCGCGAAGCTTTCTTT
NA TRBD1 TRBJ2-7 TRBV27 CASSPQGAIFRYEQYF TGTGCCAGCAGTCCACAGGGGGCGATTTTCCGTTACGAGCAGTACTTC
NA NA TRBJ2-6 TRBV7-3 CASSLGAVESGANVLTF TGTGCCAGCAGCTTAGGGGCGGTGGAATCTGGGGCCAACGTCCTGACTTTC
once NA TRBJ1-2 TRBV6-1 CASRMDSSNYGYTF TGTGCCAGCAGAATGGACAGCTCTAACTATGGCTACACCTTC
once NA TRBJ1-3 TRBV4-3 CASSQDSGPGNTIYF TGCGCCAGCAGCCAAGATTCGGGGCCTGGAAACACCATATATTTT
few NA TRBJ1-2 TRBV5-1 CASSFQGSKYGYTF TGCGCCAGCAGCTTCCAGGGAAGTAAATATGGCTACACCTTC
NA TRBD1 TRBJ2-5 TRBV28 CASRNARQGKSETQYF TGTGCCAGCAGAAACGCCCGACAGGGGAAGTCAGAGACCCAGTACTTC
NA TRBD1 TRBJ1-2 TRBV14 CASSPHSGTVRYGYTF TGTGCCAGCAGCCCCCATTCCGGGACAGTACGCTATGGCTACACCTTC
NA TRBD1 TRBJ1-6 TRBV10-2 CASSETTGEGSPLHF TGCGCCAGCAGTGAGACTACAGGGGAAGGTTCACCCCTCCACTTT
NA NA TRBJ2-7 TRBV7-8 CASSLGRLGEQYF TGTGCCAGCAGCTTAGGGAGGCTGGGCGAGCAGTACTTC
NA NA TRBJ2-3 TRBV7-6 CASSITGSDTQYF TGTGCCAGCAGCATAACGGGGTCAGATACGCAGTATTTT
NA NA TRBJ1-1 TRBV4-1 CASSQVGGTLVSDTEAFF TGCGCCAGCAGCCAAGTGGGGGGGACACTGGTTTCTGACACTGAAGCTTTCTTT
NA NA TRBJ1-6 TRBV5-4 CASSLGRSSYNSPLHF TGTGCCAGCAGCTTGGGCAGGAGCTCCTATAATTCACCCCTCCACTTT
NA NA TRBJ1-2 TRBV10-3 CAISEGTPISYGYTF TGTGCCATCAGTGAAGGGACCCCAATCTCCTATGGCTACACCTTC
NA NA TRBJ2-7 TRBV28 CASRSFGVVYEQYF TGTGCCAGCAGATCTTTTGGGGTCGTCTACGAGCAGTACTTC
NA TRBD2 TRBJ2-7 TRBV27 CASSPTRLAPEQYF TGTGCCAGCAGTCCCACGCGACTAGCCCCCGAGCAGTACTTC
few TRBD1 TRBJ1-2 TRBV5-5 CASSARTGENYGYTF TGTGCCAGCAGCGCGAGGACAGGGGAAAACTATGGCTACACCTTC
NA NA TRBJ2-7 TRBV6-5 CASSYRGENSYEQYF TGTGCCAGCAGTTACAGGGGGGAGAACTCCTACGAGCAGTACTTC
few NA TRBJ1-5 TRBV27 CASSVRPGNQPQHF TGTGCCAGCAGTGTAAGACCAGGAAATCAGCCCCAGCATTTT
NA NA TRBJ2-1 TRBV29-1 CSVRPGYNEQFF TGCAGCGTCCGCCCCGGATACAATGAGCAGTTCTTC
NA NA TRBJ1-1 TRBV14 CASSQHGNTEAFF TGTGCCAGCAGCCAACACGGGAACACTGAAGCTTTCTTT
NA NA TRBJ2-1 TRBV27 CASSLPGTYNEQFF TGTGCCAGCAGTTTACCGGGGACGTACAATGAGCAGTTCTTC
NA NA TRBJ2-7 TRBV6-5 CASSPNSLTGEQYF TGTGCCAGCAGTCCCAATTCTTTGACCGGCGAGCAGTACTTC
NA TRBD1 TRBJ2-6 TRBV5-1 CASSQGQGGANVLTF TGCGCCAGCAGCCAAGGACAGGGAGGGGCCAACGTCCTGACTTTC
NA NA TRBJ2-7 TRBV5-4 CASSPTGTYEQYF TGTGCCAGCAGCCCCACCGGGACCTACGAGCAGTACTTC
NA NA TRBJ2-3 TRBV28 CASTSERITDTQYF TGTGCCAGCACCTCGGAGCGGATCACAGATACGCAGTATTTT
once TRBD2 TRBJ2-3 TRBV30 CAWSVRTSGRARRDTQYF TGTGCCTGGAGTGTAAGGACTAGCGGGAGGGCCAGAAGAGATACGCAGTATTTT
NA NA TRBJ2-5 TRBV9 CASSATVYQETQYF TGTGCCAGCAGCGCCACGGTGTACCAAGAGACCCAGTACTTC
NA NA TRBJ2-7 TRBV30 CAWSVQGSSEQYF TGTGCCTGGAGTGTACAAGGCTCAAGCGAGCAGTACTTC
NA TRBD2 TRBJ2-5 TRBV7-9 CASSAGLAQETQYF TGTGCCAGCAGCGCGGGACTAGCTCAAGAGACCCAGTACTTC
NA NA TRBJ2-7 TRBV7-9 CASSLYAEPYEQYF TGTGCCAGCAGCTTATATGCGGAGCCTTACGAGCAGTACTTC
NA TRBD2 TRBJ2-2 TRBV11-2 CASSLISGMNTGELFF TGTGCCAGCAGCTTAATTAGCGGGATGAACACCGGGGAGCTGTTTTTT
NA NA TRBJ2-1 TRBV27 CASSFGSVRGANWDEQFF TGTGCCAGCAGTTTTGGTTCGGTGCGAGGGGCCAACTGGGATGAGCAGTTCTTC
NA NA TRBJ2-7 TRBV7-3 CASSLGRSYEQYF TGTGCCAGCAGCTTAGGGAGGTCCTACGAGCAGTACTTC
NA TRBD2 TRBJ2-2 TRBV27 CASSLRFPVAGLTGELFF TGTGCCAGCAGTTTACGGTTCCCGGTAGCGGGGCTCACCGGGGAGCTGTTTTTT
NA NA TRBJ2-7 TRBV19 CASLRVGLVCYEQYF TGTGCCAGCCTCCGAGTCGGTCTAGTTTGCTACGAGCAGTACTTC
NA NA TRBJ2-7 TRBV27 CASSVGTGEQYF TGTGCCAGCAGTGTAGGGACGGGAGAGCAGTACTTC
NA TRBD1 TRBJ1-3 TRBV6-5 CASRETGAGNTIYF TGTGCCAGCAGAGAAACAGGGGCCGGAAACACCATATATTTT
NA TRBD2 TRBJ2-5 TRBV28 CASSPASGGYQETQYF TGTGCCAGCAGTCCCGCTAGCGGTGGGTACCAAGAGACCCAGTACTTC
NA NA TRBJ2-1 TRBV28 CASSLDVDNEQFF TGTGCCAGCAGCCTCGACGTCGACAATGAGCAGTTCTTC
once TRBD1 TRBJ2-1 TRBV14 CASSLGQGEQFF TGTGCCAGCAGCCTGGGACAGGGAGAGCAGTTCTTC
NA NA TRBJ2-7 TRBV5-4 CASSFRHGGYEQYF TGTGCCAGCAGCTTTCGACATGGGGGATACGAGCAGTACTTC
NA NA TRBJ2-7 TRBV5-1 CASSFRDGPYEQYF TGCGCCAGCAGCTTCAGGGACGGACCCTACGAGCAGTACTTC
few TRBD2 TRBJ2-2 TRBV4-2 CASRPLAGGPGELFF TGTGCCAGCAGGCCTCTAGCGGGAGGGCCCGGGGAGCTGTTTTTT
NA NA TRBJ1-2 TRBV6-5 CASSYEGSANYGYTF TGTGCCAGCAGTTACGAGGGATCTGCTAACTATGGCTACACCTTC
NA NA TRBJ1-4 TRBV30 CAWSRDLATNEKLFF TGTGCCTGGAGTCGGGACCTTGCAACTAATGAAAAACTGTTTTTT
once NA TRBJ2-3 TRBV2 CASSRTDFSDTQYF TGTGCCAGCAGTCGGACAGATTTTTCAGATACGCAGTATTTT
NA TRBD1 TRBJ2-2 TRBV12-5 CASSETGATGELFF TGTGCTAGTTCGGAGACAGGGGCCACCGGGGAGCTGTTTTTT